These 2 T cell receptor beta chains came from one sample sequenced in a study of T-cell memory formation after mild COVID-19 (TCRdb year 2021). Preparation of the library involved 5' RACE. Sequencing was performed on an Illumina NovaSeq 6000. The raw public data were reprocessed by TCRdb itself: fastp quality trimming at Q25, MiXCR clonotype calling, in-frame beta chains only. Rows with a matching CDR3 protein are joined into one entry that keeps the most common DNA and genes. For this sample there are approximately 16,000 distinct CDR3 sequences; around 25% appear just once. Jointly, the top ten make up roughly three fifths of the sample. Sequenced input: PBMCs or a T cell subset sorted from them (not recorded which). The receptor set was obtained from a man aged 18-30 years who had mild COVID-19 (a few samples of this study predate the infection). The sample titles of this study are shuffled in the database, so cell type and time point are left out; the donor was told from shared clones.

In this sample, this clonotype turned up many times. V and J are TRBV27 and TRBJ1-6, with D unclear. Germline V gene lookup returns CDR1 MNHEY and CDR2 SMNVEV (reference sequence). CDR3 length: 15 residues. Trimming took off 0 bases at V and 7 bases at J, with 10 bases between the two ends. CDR3 in amino acids: CASSLSGGWNSPLHF. In DNA form, the CDR3 reads TGTGCCAGCAGTTTATCGGGTGGCTGGAATTCACCCCTCCACTTT.

This chain connects TRBV5-1 to TRBJ2-7; maybe TRBD2 (7 bases). CDR1 and CDR2 from the germline V gene are SGHRS and YFSETQ. Between the trimmed V and J ends, which lost 4 bases and 2 bases, there was a span of 19 bases. The CDR3 loop spans 16 amino acids. CDR3 nucleotides: TGCGCCAGCAGCGGGGGCGCGGGAGCTCCCCCCTACGAGCAGTACTTC. Amino acids: CASSGGAGAPPYEQYF.